The clone carrying this TCR beta chain has just a few counts. The record originates from a study of beta chain features in type 1 diabetes. The sequenced template was cDNA made from the entire isolated RNA. Only in-frame clones appear in the TCRdb table, and some are missing; sequencing was by immunoSEQ multiplex PCR. Here the sample spans approximately 340,000 clones, about 15% being singletons. The specimen sequenced was naive CD4+ T cells from blood. This clonotype originated in a woman aged 18-30 years in good health.

Here the CDR3 reads CASSREASFVKPQHF. CDR3 sequence (DNA): TGTGCCAGCTCCCGTGAAGCGTCGTTTGTGAAGCCCCAGCATTTT. The chain is built from TRBV18 and TRBJ1-5, with D uncertain. Deletions cut 6 bases from V and 8 bases from J, with 20 bases between. CDR1 and CDR2 from the germline V gene are KGHSH and LQKENI. CDR3 length equals 15 residues. Variable domain in full (rest from reference TRBV18 and TRBJ1-5): NAGVMQNPRHLVRRRGQEARLRCSPMKGHSHVYWYRQLPEEGLKFMVYLQKENIIDESGMPKERFSAEFPKEGPSILRIQQVVRGDSAAYFCASSREASFVKPQHFGDGTRLSIL.